A selection of T cell receptor beta chains follows, all from one sample in a study of T cell repertoires in cytomegalovirus infection. TCRdb reprocessed the reads with MiXCR, giving one entry per CDR3 protein. The data contain 350,000 to 550,000 distinct CDR3 sequences, approximately 30% of them singletons. The specimen was PBMCs. The source is a human donor in good health (CMV status not recorded). Some clones in this sample may be carry-over from other donors' samples. Both conserved end residues are part of each CDR3. D genes are given only for firm matches. The listing skips clone size in some rows; elsewhere it reads once, few, many or a size class.

V	D	J	size	DNA	CDR3
TRBV7-6	NA	TRBJ1-6	many	TGTGCCAGCAGCTTAGGGGGATACGAGCGTAATAATTCACCCCTCCACTTT	CASSLGGYERNNSPLHF
TRBV28	TRBD2	TRBJ2-2	NA	TGTGCCAGCAGCCTACTAGCGGGGGCCAGAGGGGAGCTGTTTTTT	CASSLLAGARGELFF
TRBV20-1	NA	TRBJ1-4	NA	TGCAGTGCTAGGAAGCCCTTAGGAGTCGAAAAACTGTTTTTT	CSARKPLGVEKLFF
TRBV20-1	NA	TRBJ1-1	NA	TGCAGTGCTAGAGAGGCCCCCGGGATGATGAACACTGAAGCTTTCTTT	CSAREAPGMMNTEAFF
TRBV24-1	NA	TRBJ1-5	NA	TGTGCCACCAGTGAGACAGGAATTCAGCCCCAGCATTTT	CATSETGIQPQHF
TRBV5-5	NA	TRBJ1-1	NA	TGTGCCAGCAGCCCGGGAGTCCTTAAGAACACTGAAGCTTTCTTT	CASSPGVLKNTEAFF
TRBV7-2	NA	TRBJ2-7	many	TGTGCCAGCAGCTTAGACAGGACCTACGAGCAGTACTTC	CASSLDRTYEQYF
TRBV20-1	NA	TRBJ1-1	once	TGCAGTGCTAGAACCGGGGGCCGAACTGAAGCTTTCTTT	CSARTGGRTEAFF
TRBV6-6	NA	TRBJ1-6	few	TGTGCCAGCAGCTACCCCACTTCAGGAAAGAGCTCCTATAATTCACCCCTCCACTTT	CASSYPTSGKSSYNSPLHF
TRBV19	TRBD2	TRBJ2-6	many	TGTGCCAGTAGGGAAAGCGGGGGCTTCACTCTGGGGGCCAACGTCCTGACTTTC	CASRESGGFTLGANVLTF
TRBV5-1	NA	TRBJ2-7	NA	TGCGCCAGCAGCTCCGACCCTGTGGCTTACGAGCAGTACTTC	CASSSDPVAYEQYF
TRBV5-1	NA	TRBJ1-5	NA	TGCGCCAGCAGCTTGGCACCCAGGACCCTAGATAGCAATCAGCCCCAGCATTTT	CASSLAPRTLDSNQPQHF
TRBV5-1	TRBD2	TRBJ2-1	NA	TGCGCCAGCAGGACAAAGGCTAGCGGGGGGGCCGGTTACAATGAGCAGTTCTTC	CASRTKASGGAGYNEQFF
TRBV27	TRBD1	TRBJ2-1	NA	TGTGCCAGCAGTCCCCGACAGGGGACCTACAATGAGCAGTTCTTC	CASSPRQGTYNEQFF
TRBV7-2	NA	TRBJ1-6	medium-sized	TGTGCCAGCAGCTTCGGGGCTAACAATTCACCCCTCCACTTT	CASSFGANNSPLHF
TRBV6-5	TRBD1	TRBJ2-7	NA	TGTGCCAGCAGATCTGGACAGGGAAACGAGCAGTACTTC	CASRSGQGNEQYF
TRBV7-2	NA	TRBJ1-5	many	TGTGCCAGCAGCTTAAATAGGGGAGGCAATCAGCCCCAGCATTTT	CASSLNRGGNQPQHF
TRBV4-3	NA	TRBJ2-7	few	TGCGCCAGCAGCCAAGGTCTGCTGAGGACAGATAGCTCCTACGAGCAGTACTTC	CASSQGLLRTDSSYEQYF
TRBV2	NA	TRBJ2-7	few	TGTGCCAGCAGTGCCCATGAGCCCTACGAGCAGTACTTC	CASSAHEPYEQYF
TRBV19	TRBD1	TRBJ2-5	few	TGTGCCAGTAGTATAGGCACAGGGGGCGGGGAGACCCAGTACTTC	CASSIGTGGGETQYF
TRBV20-1	NA	TRBJ2-5	NA	TGCAGTGGGTTCGGGGGCAGCAAGAAGACCCAGTACTTC	CSGFGGSKKTQYF
TRBV5-4	TRBD1	TRBJ1-1	few	TGTGCCAGCAGCGTGACAGGGTATTTTGAAGCTTTCTTT	CASSVTGYFEAFF
TRBV27	NA	TRBJ2-5	NA	TGTGCCAGCAGTTTTGACCTAGAGACCCAGTACTTC	CASSFDLETQYF